This entry lists 15 T cell receptor beta chains sequenced from one sample in a study of blood T cell repertoires in COVID-19 (dated by TCRdb to between 2020 and 2021). Library preparation used the immunoSEQ multiplex PCR assay. In its TCRdb copy, this immuneACCESS table keeps in-frame sequences only and misses some clones. Where compared with another copy, unresolved V genes explain less than half of these, and the others have no known cause. Recorded for this sample are about 300,000 clones; over 85% of them occurred a single time. The ten most abundant clones make up under 3% of the sample. The sample consisted of PBMCs or T cells enriched from blood (not recorded which). These receptors were collected from a woman aged 45-60 years who had been exposed to COVID-19.

V usage is TRBV29-1 and J usage is TRBJ2-1; 11 nucleotides align to TRBD1. V lost 4 bases and J lost 2; bases outside the gene matches: 1. The germline CDR1 and CDR2 sequences are SQVTM and ANQGSEA. The CDR3 has 14 amino acids. The CDR3 region has the DNA TGCAGCGTTGCGGACAGGGGGCCCTACAATGAGCAGTTCTTC. Encoded protein: CSVADRGPYNEQFF.

The chain uses TRBV3-1 (or the pseudogene TRBV3-2) and TRBJ2-2, with 7 bases that match TRBD1. The CDR3 extends over 17 amino acids. V lost 1 base to trimming and J lost 0 bases; unmatched junction nucleotides: 5. CDR1 is LGHDT, CDR2 YNNKEL, per germline (reference sequence). Here the CDR3 DNA reads TGTGCCAGCAGCCAAGTTTGGGGGACAGCGAACACCGGGGAGCTGTTTTTT. Amino acid sequence: CASSQVWGTANTGELFF.

The V call is TRBV5-1, the J call TRBJ2-3; TRBD1 is a possible D gene (5 bases). There are 14 residues in the CDR3. V lost 4 bases and J 3 bases, leaving 12 bases between the germline ends. CDR1 is SGHRS, CDR2 YFSETQ, per germline. CDR3 loop: CASSAFRETDTQYF. CDR3 in DNA: TGCGCCAGCAGCGCATTCAGGGAAACAGATACGCAGTATTTT.

This chain connects TRBV30 to TRBJ1-4; D is uncertain. Germline CDR1 reads GTSNPN; CDR2 reads SVGIG (reference sequence). V lost 4 bases and J 0 bases, leaving 12 bases between the germline ends. This CDR3 spans 15 amino acids. Here the CDR3 reads CAWMRRSSTNEKLFF. The CDR3 coding sequence is TGTGCCTGGATGCGGCGTAGTTCAACTAATGAAAAACTGTTTTTT.

There are a few counts of this clone. Other DNA sequences in this specimen translate into the identical CDR3. The genes are TRBV5-8 and TRBJ2-1; D might be TRBD1 (5 bases). V was shortened by 3 bases and J by 0 bases, with 10 bases between the two germline ends. The germline CDR1 and CDR2 sequences are SGHTS and YDEGEE. The CDR3 is 15 amino acids. The CDR3 spells CASSSGSSSYNEQFF. CDR3 DNA: TGTGCCAGCAGCTCAGGGTCGAGCTCCTACAATGAGCAGTTCTTC.

This clone was recorded once. The chain uses TRBV3-1 (or the pseudogene TRBV3-2) and TRBJ2-1; the match to TRBD2 covers 7 bases. Germline CDR1 reads LGHDT; CDR2 reads YNNKEL (reference sequence). Losses at the gene ends were 0 bases for V and 8 bases for J; bases not matched to a gene: 7. This CDR3 region has 15 residues. CDR3: CASSQDWGGFDEQFF. The CDR3 DNA reads TGTGCCAGCAGCCAAGATTGGGGGGGTTTCGATGAGCAGTTCTTC.

The J gene is TRBJ2-5, the V gene TRBV5-1; 7 nucleotides match TRBD1. The CDR3 totals 15 residues. Trimming removed 0 bases from V and 5 bases from J; junction bases left unmatched: 7. Germline CDR1 reads SGHRS; CDR2 reads YFSETQ. CDR3 in DNA: TGCGCCAGCAGCTTGGGACAGGGCCAGCGGGAGACCCAGTACTTC. Protein sequence: CASSLGQGQRETQYF.

This chain's CDR3 is CASNPAQRVGTQYF. The CDR3 region has the DNA TGTGCCAGCAATCCGGCCCAGCGGGTGGGTACGCAGTATTTT. The chain combines TRBV27 with TRBJ2-3; a weak D match, TRBD2 (6 bases). This CDR3 contains 14 residues. V gave up 7 bases and J gave up 8 bases, with 19 bases separating them. Germline V gives CDR1 MNHEY, CDR2 SMNVEV (reference sequence).

Comments on this clone: Other DNA sequences from this sample encode an identical CDR3 as well. As DNA, the CDR3 is TGTGCCAGCAGCCGCGACAGGGGTTCTGGAAACACCATATATTTT. Translation gives CASSRDRGSGNTIYF. This chain joins TRBV7-2 and TRBJ1-3, with 8 bases that match TRBD1. The CDR3 is made up of 15 amino acids. The germline V gene has CDR1 SGHTA and CDR2 FQGNSA. Trimming cost V 5 bases and J 1 base; bases outside gene matches: 4.

This clone was seen just once. This chain links TRBV10-3 with TRBJ1-2; D is ambiguous. V was trimmed by 0 bases and J by 4 bases, leaving 6 bases between them. The CDR3 is made up of 13 amino acids. Germline lookup yields CDR1 ENHRY and CDR2 SYGVKD. CDR3 sequence: CAISESRTYGYTF. The CDR3 DNA reads TGTGCCATCAGTGAGTCGCGCACCTATGGCTACACCTTC.

The V and J genes are TRBV7-6 and TRBJ2-3; D unresolved. Trimming took off 5 bases at V and 3 bases at J, with 9 bases between the two ends. The germline V gene encodes CDR1 SGHVS and CDR2 FNYEAQ. The CDR3 loop spans 13 amino acids. The CDR3 spells CASSARSTDTQYF. CDR3 in DNA: TGTGCCAGCAGCGCACGGAGTACAGATACGCAGTATTTT.

CDR3 sequence (DNA): TGTGCCAGCAGCCAAGAGACGACAGGGTATGAAAAACTGTTTTTT. This encodes CASSQETTGYEKLFF. This chain links TRBV3-1 (or the pseudogene TRBV3-2) with TRBJ1-4, with 7 bases fitting TRBD1. The CDR3 contains 15 residues. From germline, CDR1 is LGHDT and CDR2 YNNKEL (reference sequence). Trimming at V came to 0 bases and at J to 6 bases, leaving 4 bases not matched to a gene.

The chain uses TRBV28 and TRBJ1-5; the D gene is possibly TRBD1 (5 bases). Trimming pared 9 bases from V and 3 bases from J, leaving 21 bases between. This CDR3 has 16 residues. Germline loops: CDR1 MDHEN, CDR2 SYDVKM. CDR3 protein: CASTLGGQGDNQPQHF. The CDR3 DNA is TGTGCCAGTACACTGGGCGGTCAGGGTGACAATCAGCCCCAGCATTTT. The variable domain in full, completed from reference TRBV28 and TRBJ1-5, reads DVKVTQSSRYLVKRTGEKVFLECVQDMDHENMFWYRQDPGLGLRLIYFSYDVKMKEKGDIPEGYSVSREKKERFSLILESASTNQTSMYLCASTLGGQGDNQPQHFGDGTRLSIL.

V and J are TRBV19 and TRBJ1-5; D unresolved. The CDR3 has 15 amino acids. In germline, CDR1 is LNHDA, CDR2 SQIVND (reference sequence). Trimming cost V 0 bases and J 3 bases, with 9 bases left between them. In nucleotides, the CDR3 is TGTGCCAGTAGTATAGATTCGGGTCACAATCAGCCCCAGCATTTT. It is translated as CASSIDSGHNQPQHF. Filled out from reference TRBV19 and TRBJ1-5, the complete variable domain reads DGGITQSPKYLFRKEGQNVTLSCEQNLNHDAMYWYRQDPGQGLRLIYYSQIVNDFQKGDIAEGYSVSREKKESFPLTVTSAQKNPTAFYLCASSIDSGHNQPQHFGDGTRLSIL.

V and J are TRBV19 and TRBJ2-1; no clear D gene. This CDR3 comprises 16 residues. Germline V CDR1 and CDR2: LNHDA, SQIVND (reference sequence). The V and J ends lost 1 base and 0 bases respectively, with 10 bases between them. CDR3 sequence: CASSIGAPSSYNEQFF. The CDR3 nucleotides are TGTGCCAGTAGTATAGGAGCCCCGAGCTCCTACAATGAGCAGTTCTTC.